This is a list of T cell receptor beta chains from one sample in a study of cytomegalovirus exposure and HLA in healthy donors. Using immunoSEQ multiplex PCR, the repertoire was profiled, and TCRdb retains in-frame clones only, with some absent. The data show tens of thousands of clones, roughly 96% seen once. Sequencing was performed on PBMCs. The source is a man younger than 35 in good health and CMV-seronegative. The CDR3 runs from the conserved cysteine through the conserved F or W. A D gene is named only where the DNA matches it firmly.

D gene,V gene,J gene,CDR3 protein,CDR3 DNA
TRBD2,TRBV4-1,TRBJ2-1,CASSKIRAGGPDNEQFF,TGCGCCAGCAGCAAGATTCGAGCGGGAGGACCGGACAATGAGCAGTTCTTC
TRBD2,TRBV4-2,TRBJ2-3,CASSQAGGPTDTQYF,TGTGCCAGCAGCCAAGCGGGAGGGCCCACAGATACGCAGTATTTT
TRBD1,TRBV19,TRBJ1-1,CASSIPTGGTNTEAFF,TGTGCCAGTAGTATCCCGACAGGGGGCACGAACACTGAAGCTTTCTTT
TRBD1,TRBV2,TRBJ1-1,CASSLPGQVTEAFF,TGTGCCAGCAGTCTACCGGGACAGGTGACTGAAGCTTTCTTT
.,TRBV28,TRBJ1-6,CASSSPGLNSPLHF,TGTGCCAGTTCGTCTCCAGGACTAAATTCACCCCTCCACTTT
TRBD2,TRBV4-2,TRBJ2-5,CASSQGTLAEETQYF,TGTGCCAGCAGCCAAGGAACGCTAGCGGAAGAGACCCAGTACTTC
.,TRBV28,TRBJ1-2,CASSLSTNYGYTF,TGTGCCAGCAGTTTATCCACTAACTATGGCTACACCTTC
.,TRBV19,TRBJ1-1,CASSIVWGQGSEAFF,TGTGCCAGTAGTATTGTGTGGGGGCAGGGGAGTGAAGCTTTCTTT
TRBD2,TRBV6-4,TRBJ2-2,CASSPIAGAPGELFF,TGTGCCAGCAGTCCAATAGCGGGAGCCCCCGGGGAGCTGTTTTTT
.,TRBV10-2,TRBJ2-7,CASSGRQEHYEQYF,TGCGCCAGCAGTGGGAGACAGGAACACTACGAGCAGTACTTC
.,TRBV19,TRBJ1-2,CASSIGFGGSYGYTF,TGTGCCAGTAGTATAGGGTTTGGCGGGTCCTATGGCTACACCTTC